The clone carrying this T cell receptor (beta chain) has at least ten counts. This sample is drawn from a study of kidney transplant recipient with SARS-CoV-2 infection. Using its own MiXCR run on the reads, TCRdb lists one record per CDR3 protein. Here the sample spans 250,000 or so distinct CDR3 sequences, under 30% being singletons. CDR1 is DFQATT and CDR2 is SNEGSKA in the germline V gene (reference sequence). The CDR3 length is 10 residues. Trimming at V came to 7 bases and at J to 13 bases, leaving 6 bases not matched to a gene. The sequencing used a blood sample, collected at baseline and around day 110 from a kidney transplant recipient. This clonotype originated in a male patient younger than 45 who had COVID-19 and was a kidney transplant recipient. Some T cells may be the graft donor's. This sequence joins TRBV20-1 and TRBJ2-1, with 8 bases aligning to TRBD1. In DNA, the CDR3 is TGCAGTGTTGGGACAGGCATACAGTTCTTC. Amino acid sequence: CSVGTGIQFF.